This TCR beta chain was found in a study of Ad26.COV2.S vaccination and SARS-CoV-2 variants. Turning to the study itself: Intramuscular Ad26.COV2.S doses were given once or twice, 56 days apart.

Treatment defined: some 19 received Ad26.COV2.S at low or high dose, single or two shots; roughly five received placebo; per-sample allocation not given. All samples were drawn on day 63, counting from the first vaccine or placebo injection. In the vaccine, an Ad26 vector expressed the SARS-CoV-2 spike of the Wuhan strain. Using immunoSEQ multiplex PCR, the repertoire was profiled, and TCRdb retains in-frame clones only, with some absent. Of about 680,000 clones in the sample, 80% to 90% are singletons; the top ten hold approximately 1.5%. V lost 1 base, J lost 9 bases, and 7 bases stayed unmatched. Germline V gene lookup returns CDR1 SGHVS and CDR2 FQNEAQ. CDR3 size: 17 residues. A word on this clone: Its antigen is as yet unknown.

Study observations and caveats: Analyses of TCR breadth and depth may have underestimated total T cell responses.

This sample comprised peripheral blood, obtained in a trial of Ad26.COV2.S vaccine versus placebo. The sequence was collected from a person aged 18-65 years who received the Ad26.COV2.S COVID-19 vaccine or a placebo. V gene TRBV7-8 combines with J gene TRBJ2-1; 15 nucleotides align to TRBD2. Here the CDR3 reads CASSLGTSGRAGVEQFF. CDR3 bases: TGTGCCAGCAGCTTAGGGACTAGCGGGAGGGCCGGAGTTGAGCAGTTCTTC.